The 26 T cell receptor beta chains reported below all come from one sample, sequenced in a study of human T cells and chemical hapten exposure. Using its own MiXCR run on the 5' RACE reads, TCRdb lists one record per CDR3 protein. Of around 80,000 distinct CDR3 sequences in the sample, roughly 15% were seen once. Whole blood, unfractionated, served as the material for total RNA extraction. These receptors were obtained from a female donor in good health.

This clonotype was picked up a small number of times. The genes are TRBV30 and TRBJ2-4, with D uncertain. The CDR3 loop spans 13 amino acids. From germline, CDR1 is GTSNPN and CDR2 SVGIG (reference sequence). The V and J ends lost 2 bases and 0 bases respectively, with 5 bases between them. The CDR3 DNA reads TGTGCCTGGAGTTTTCTAGCCAAAAACATTCAGTACTTC. It translates to CAWSFLAKNIQYF.

The rearrangement uses TRBV7-2 and TRBJ2-7, with 16 nucleotides matching TRBD2. CDR3 length: 17 amino acids. Germline V gives CDR1 SGHTA, CDR2 FQGNSA. V gave up 5 bases and J gave up 2 bases; unmatched junction bases: 6. DNA of the CDR3: TGTGCCAGCAGCCCGGGGACTAGCGGGGGGGGTCCCTACGAGCAGTACTTC. This codes for CASSPGTSGGGPYEQYF.

The V call is TRBV6-6, the J call TRBJ1-5; tentatively, D is TRBD1 (6 bases). CDR3 size: 14 residues. From germline, CDR1 is MNHNY and CDR2 SVGAGI (reference sequence). Trimming removed 2 bases from V and 5 bases from J, with 10 bases in between. The CDR3 loop is CASSYIGGDQPQHF. The CDR3 nucleotides are TGTGCCAGCAGTTACATAGGGGGGGATCAGCCCCAGCATTTT.

This clonotype was observed a few times. The chain joins TRBV10-3 to TRBJ1-1; D is ambiguous. CDR3 length: 13 amino acids. Trimming took off 5 bases at V and 3 bases at J, with 10 bases between the two ends. Germline V gene sequence: CDR1 ENHRY, CDR2 SYGVKD. DNA of the CDR3: TGTGCCATCAGTCCCGACCGTGACACTGAAGCTTTCTTT. This sequence encodes CAISPDRDTEAFF.

This clonotype was detected ten times or more. The rearrangement uses TRBV18 and TRBJ2-1; TRBD1 matches at 9 bases. CDR3 length: 15 residues. Germline V gene data show CDR1 as KGHSH and CDR2 as LQKENI. V shed 0 bases and J 4 bases; nucleotides not matched to a gene: 1. The CDR3 sequence: CASSPPGQGYNEQFF. The CDR3 DNA reads TGTGCCAGCTCACCACCGGGACAGGGATACAATGAGCAGTTCTTC.

This clonotype turned up a few times. The V gene is TRBV12-3 or TRBV12-4, the J gene TRBJ2-2; perhaps TRBD2 as D (6 bases). The CDR3 is 17 residues long. The V gene lost 0 bases and the J gene lost 5 bases, with 16 bases spanning the gap. The CDR3 DNA reads as TGTGCCAGCAGTTTAGCGAGGGACTCGGCGAGAACCGGGGAGCTGTTTTTT. As protein: CASSLARDSARTGELFF.

The V and J genes are TRBV6-1 and TRBJ1-3, with D unclear. Germline CDR1 reads MNHNS; CDR2 reads SASEGT. CDR3 length equals 15 residues. V lost 6 bases and J lost 0, with 12 bases in between. The CDR3 DNA sequence: TGTGCCAGCAGCTCTTTTGGCCTCTCTGGAAACACCATATATTTT. It yields the protein CASSSFGLSGNTIYF.

This clonotype was observed a handful of times. V and J are TRBV12-3 or TRBV12-4 and TRBJ1-3; D unresolved. Deletions cut 4 bases from V and 4 bases from J, with 11 bases between. This CDR3 contains 14 residues. The CDR3 sequence: CASSWWKAGNTIYF. The CDR3, as DNA: TGTGCCAGCAGTTGGTGGAAGGCAGGAAACACCATATATTTT.

This chain links TRBV5-6 with TRBJ2-5, with D possibly TRBD2 on 5 matching bases. The V gene lost 4 bases and the J gene lost 6 bases, with 13 bases spanning the gap. Germline values: CDR1 SGHDT, CDR2 YYEEEE. The length of the CDR3 is 13 residues. The DNA of the CDR3 is TGTGCCAGCAGCCCTCGGGGTGCGAAGACCCAGTACTTC. Residues: CASSPRGAKTQYF.

This clonotype was seen a handful of times. The V gene is TRBV4-1, the J gene TRBJ2-1; tentatively, D is TRBD1 (6 bases). CDR1 is MGHRA and CDR2 is YSYEKL in the germline V gene. The CDR3 totals 18 residues. The V gene lost 4 bases and the J gene lost 5 bases, with 24 bases spanning the gap. CDR3 DNA: TGCGCCAGCAGCCTCGAAGGTTTAACAGGGAGTAGCCACAATGAGCAGTTCTTC. It codes for CASSLEGLTGSSHNEQFF.

The chain joins TRBV6-5 to TRBJ2-2; 9 bases match TRBD2. Germline values: CDR1 MNHEY, CDR2 SVGAGI. CDR3 length: 15 residues. The trim removed 6 bases at V and 6 bases at J, leaving 8 bases unmatched. CDR3 region: CASRTAGGRSGELFF. The CDR3 nucleotides are TGTGCCAGCAGGACCGCGGGGGGGCGTTCCGGGGAGCTGTTTTTT.

The chain employs TRBV12-3 or TRBV12-4 and TRBJ2-1; 10 bases are shared with TRBD2. With 6 bases clipped from V and 0 bases from J, the junction kept 5 bases outside the gene matches. This CDR3 contains 16 residues. The CDR3 DNA follows: TGTGCCAGCAGCCGACTAGCGGGTAGCTCCTACAATGAGCAGTTCTTC. It specifies CASSRLAGSSYNEQFF.

The CDR3 sequence is CASSLGEGKLFF. CDR3 DNA sequence: TGTGCCAGCAGCTTAGGGGAGGGAAAACTGTTTTTT. V is TRBV7-8 and J is TRBJ1-4; D is unresolved. The CDR3 contains 12 residues. The germline V gene has CDR1 SGHVS and CDR2 FQNEAQ. With 1 base removed from V and 10 bases from J, the gap between germline ends came to 7 bases.

This chain joins TRBV5-1 and TRBJ1-4; 10 bases match TRBD1. V dropped 4 bases and J dropped 8; count of bases not matched to a gene: 8. Germline CDR1 and CDR2: SGHRS and YFSETQ. The CDR3 consists of 15 residues. CDR3 amino acids: CASSPTTGGHEKLFF. DNA for the CDR3: TGCGCCAGCAGCCCTACGACAGGGGGCCACGAAAAACTGTTTTTT.

This clonotype was counted ten times or more. V and J are TRBV13 and TRBJ2-3; 8 bases match TRBD2. Germline CDR1 and CDR2: PRHDT and FYEKMQ (reference sequence). This CDR3 has 14 amino acids. Trimming took 6 bases from V and 1 from J; bases not matched to a gene: 3. CDR3 nucleotide sequence: TGTGCCAGCAGACATAGCGGGGGCACAGATACGCAGTATTTT. This sequence encodes CASRHSGGTDTQYF.

This clonotype was found a few times. The chain combines TRBV10-3 with TRBJ2-7; TRBD2 matches 10 bases. The J segment lost 6 bases and the V segment lost 3 bases, leaving 11 bases of the junction unmatched. The CDR3 has 16 residues. CDR1 ENHRY and CDR2 SYGVKD come from the germline V gene. Here the CDR3 DNA reads TGTGCCATCAGTGACTGGGAATCACCTAGCGGGAGCGAGCAGTACTTC. Amino acid sequence: CAISDWESPSGSEQYF.

This chain uses TRBV24-1 with TRBJ2-7; D unresolved. CDR3 length: 14 amino acids. Trimming took 5 bases from V and 2 from J, leaving 12 bases between them. Per the germline V gene, CDR1 is KGHDR and CDR2 is SFDVKD. This chain's CDR3 is CATSASSRPYEQYF. CDR3 in DNA: TGTGCCACCAGTGCCTCGAGCCGGCCCTACGAGCAGTACTTC.

This clonotype was detected only a few times. The chain is built from TRBV5-4 and TRBJ2-3; D is uncertain. The V end lost 4 bases, the J end lost 5 bases, and 23 bases lay between the germline ends. In germline, CDR1 is SGHNT, CDR2 YYREEE (reference sequence). The CDR3 contains 17 residues. This chain's CDR3 is CASSLNKAVLREDTQYF. The DNA of the CDR3 is TGTGCCAGCAGCCTAAATAAGGCCGTCCTAAGGGAAGATACGCAGTATTTT.

V usage is TRBV5-5 and J usage is TRBJ2-1; D is possibly TRBD1 (7 bases). CDR1 and CDR2 (germline): SGHKS, YYEKEE (reference sequence). CDR3 length: 16 amino acids. Trimming took 3 bases from V and 0 from J, leaving 13 bases between them. CDR3 sequence (DNA): TGTGCCAGCAGCTCCAGGGGGGACAGCTCCTACAATGAGCAGTTCTTC. This translates into CASSSRGDSSYNEQFF.

This chain uses TRBV4-1 with TRBJ1-3, with TRBD1 as a possible D gene (5 bases). With 1 base removed from V and 0 bases from J, the gap between germline ends came to 13 bases. There are 17 residues in the CDR3. The germline V gene has CDR1 MGHRA and CDR2 YSYEKL. The CDR3 coding sequence is TGCGCCAGCAGCCAAGTAATGGAAGGGACCTCTGGAAACACCATATATTTT. Encoded protein: CASSQVMEGTSGNTIYF.

The chain combines TRBV9 with TRBJ2-7; D might be TRBD1 or TRBD2, each matching 6 bases. The CDR3 has 14 amino acids. V dropped 4 bases and J dropped 7 bases, with 18 bases sitting between them. Germline V gene sequence: CDR1 SGDLS, CDR2 YYNGEE. The CDR3 DNA sequence: TGTGCCAGCAGCACCCAGCTGGGGGCGGGGGAGCAGTACTTC. It encodes CASSTQLGAGEQYF.

The CDR3 here is CASSLTINEQFF. In DNA form, the CDR3 reads TGTGCCAGCAGTTTGACTATCAATGAGCAGTTCTTC. V gene TRBV6-2 or TRBV6-3 combines with J gene TRBJ2-1; D is perhaps TRBD2 (5 bases). Deletions cut 4 bases from V and 6 bases from J, with 7 bases between. CDR3 length equals 12 residues. Germline V gene sequence: CDR1 MNHEY, CDR2 SVGEGT.

This clonotype was detected a few times. This chain uses TRBV7-9 with TRBJ1-3; D unresolved. CDR1 and CDR2 (germline): SEHNR, FQNEAQ (reference sequence). The germline V and J ends were trimmed by 1 base and 3 bases, with 1 base remaining between them. This CDR3 is 12 amino acids long. Here the CDR3 DNA reads TGTGCCAGCAGCTTAGGTGGAAACACCATATATTTT. Its translation: CASSLGGNTIYF.

This clonotype was seen many times. The gene calls are TRBV2 and TRBJ2-1; no clear D. Trimming cost V 6 bases and J 4 bases, with 4 bases left between them. The CDR3 is 11 amino acids. Germline CDR1 SNHLY, CDR2 FYNNEI. The DNA for the CDR3 is TGTGCCAGCAGCACTTACAATGAGCAGTTCTTC. Translating gives CASSTYNEQFF.

This clonotype appeared many times. The rearrangement links TRBV7-2 to TRBJ2-5; no firm D call. The CDR3 loop spans 12 amino acids. Trimming cost V 4 bases and J 6 bases, with 9 bases left between them. CDR1 is SGHTA and CDR2 is FQGNSA in the germline V gene. This chain's CDR3 is CASSSQTQTQYF. The CDR3 coding sequence is TGTGCCAGCAGCTCCCAGACCCAGACCCAGTACTTC.

This clonotype was seen only a few times. This sequence joins TRBV19 and TRBJ2-6; 9 nucleotides line up with TRBD1. The CDR3 contains 13 residues. The germline gives CDR1 LNHDA, CDR2 SQIVND (reference sequence). Germline trimming cut 7 bases from V and 10 bases from J; bases unmatched to any gene: 5. As DNA, the CDR3 is TGTGCCAGTACCCTCGGACAGGGGAACGTCCTGACTTTC. Translated: CASTLGQGNVLTF.